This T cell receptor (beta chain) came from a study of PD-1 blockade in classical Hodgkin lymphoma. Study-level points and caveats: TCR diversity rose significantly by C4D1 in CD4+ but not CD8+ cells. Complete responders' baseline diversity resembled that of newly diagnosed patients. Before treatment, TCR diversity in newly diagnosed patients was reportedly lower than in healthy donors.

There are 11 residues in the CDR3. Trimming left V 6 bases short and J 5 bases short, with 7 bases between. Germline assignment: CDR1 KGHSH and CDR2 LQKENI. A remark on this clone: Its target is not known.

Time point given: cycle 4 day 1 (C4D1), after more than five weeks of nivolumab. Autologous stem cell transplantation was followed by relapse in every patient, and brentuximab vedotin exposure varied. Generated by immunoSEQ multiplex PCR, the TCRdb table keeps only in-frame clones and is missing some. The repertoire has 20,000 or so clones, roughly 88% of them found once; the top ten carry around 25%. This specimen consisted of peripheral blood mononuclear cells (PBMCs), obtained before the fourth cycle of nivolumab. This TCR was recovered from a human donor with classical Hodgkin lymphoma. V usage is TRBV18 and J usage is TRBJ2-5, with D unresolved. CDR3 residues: CASSPRETQYF. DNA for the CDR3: TGTGCCAGCTCCCCCCGCGAGACCCAGTACTTC. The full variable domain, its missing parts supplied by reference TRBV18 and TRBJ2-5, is NAGVMQNPRHLVRRRGQEARLRCSPMKGHSHVYWYRQLPEEGLKFMVYLQKENIIDESGMPKERFSAEFPKEGPSILRIQQVVRGDSAAYFCASSPRETQYFGPGTRLLVL.